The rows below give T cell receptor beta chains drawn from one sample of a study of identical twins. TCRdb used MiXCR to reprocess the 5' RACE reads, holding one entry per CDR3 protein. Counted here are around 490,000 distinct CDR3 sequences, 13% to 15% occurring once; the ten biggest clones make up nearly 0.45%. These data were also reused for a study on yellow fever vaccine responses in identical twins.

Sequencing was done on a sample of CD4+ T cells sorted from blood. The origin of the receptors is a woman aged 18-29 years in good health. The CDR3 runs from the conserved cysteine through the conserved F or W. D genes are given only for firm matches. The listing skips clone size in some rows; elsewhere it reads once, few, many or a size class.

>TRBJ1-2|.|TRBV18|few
TGTGCCAGCTCAACCGTTCAGGATAACTATGGCTACACCTTC
CASSTVQDNYGYTF
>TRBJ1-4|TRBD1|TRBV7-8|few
TGTGCCAGCAGCCCCCTGGGACAGGGGGCAATTGCTAATGAAAAACTGTTTTTT
CASSPLGQGAIANEKLFF
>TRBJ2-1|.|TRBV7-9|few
TGTGCCAGCAGCCGAACTACTTCATCCGGGACGGACAATGAGCAGTTCTTC
CASSRTTSSGTDNEQFF
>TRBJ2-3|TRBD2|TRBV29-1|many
TGCAGCATCCCCGGGACTAGCGGGGGCCTTAGCACAGATACGCAGTATTTT
CSIPGTSGGLSTDTQYF
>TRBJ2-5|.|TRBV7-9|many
TGTGCCAGCAGCTTACAGGGTTTCCAAGAGACCCAGTACTTC
CASSLQGFQETQYF
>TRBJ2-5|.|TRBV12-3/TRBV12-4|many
TGTGCCAGCAGCGTTCAAACGAAGGAGACCCAGTACTTC
CASSVQTKETQYF
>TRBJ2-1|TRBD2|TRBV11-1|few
TGTGCCAGTAGCTTACGCATCACAGCGGGGGGATCGGGGGATGAGCAGTTCTTC
CASSLRITAGGSGDEQFF
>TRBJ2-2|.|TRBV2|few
TGTGCCAGCAGTGTTCAAGGGTTGTCAACCGGGGAGCTGTTTTTT
CASSVQGLSTGELFF
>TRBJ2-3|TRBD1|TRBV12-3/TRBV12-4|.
TGTGCCAGCAGTACTACAGGGGGTGCCGTCACAGATACGCAGTATTTT
CASSTTGGAVTDTQYF
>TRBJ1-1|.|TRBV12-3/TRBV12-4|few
TGTGCCAGCAGAGGATTAAAGATCACTGAAGCTTTCTTT
CASRGLKITEAFF
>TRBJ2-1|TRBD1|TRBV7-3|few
TGTGCCAGCGGGACAGGCAATGAGCAGTTCTTC
CASGTGNEQFF